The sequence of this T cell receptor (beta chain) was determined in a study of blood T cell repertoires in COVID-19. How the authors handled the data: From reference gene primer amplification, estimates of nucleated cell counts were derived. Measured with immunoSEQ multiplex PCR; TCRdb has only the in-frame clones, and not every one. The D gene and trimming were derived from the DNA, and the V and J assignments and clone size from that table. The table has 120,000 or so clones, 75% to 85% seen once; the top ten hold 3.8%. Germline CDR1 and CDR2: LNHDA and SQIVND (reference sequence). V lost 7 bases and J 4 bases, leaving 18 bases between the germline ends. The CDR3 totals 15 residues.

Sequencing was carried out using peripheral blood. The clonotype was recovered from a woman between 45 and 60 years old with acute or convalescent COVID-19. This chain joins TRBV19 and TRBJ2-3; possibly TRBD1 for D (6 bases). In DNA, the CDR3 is TGTGCCAGTATCCCGGGACACGGGATTTCAGATACGCAGTATTTT. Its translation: CASIPGHGISDTQYF.